A single sample is the source of the 27 T cell receptor beta chains below, sequenced in a study of T cells in Graves' hyperthyroidism and ophthalmopathy. Template material for amplifying TCR beta CDR3 regions consisted of RNA transcripts. HTBI primers were the set used in a first-round RT-PCR of the TCR CDR3. TCRdb redid the calling of the multiplex PCR reads with MiXCR, one entry per CDR3 protein. The top ten clones hold about 70% of a sample with 130,000 to 150,000 distinct CDR3 sequences, around 21% of them seen once. Sequenced: blood. These TCRs come from a woman aged 50 to 60 with Graves' hyperthyroidism that later progressed to Graves' ophthalmopathy.

The V gene is TRBV6-5, the J gene TRBJ2-2; 10 nucleotides agree with TRBD2. Germline CDR1 is MNHEY and CDR2 is SVGAGI. J lost 7 bases, V lost 3 bases, and 11 bases had no gene match. CDR3 length: 17 amino acids. CDR3 nucleotides: TGTGCCAGCAGTTATCAGGGGCTAGCGGGAGTTCACGGGGAGCTGTTTTTT. Residues: CASSYQGLAGVHGELFF.

The chain has TRBV5-4 and TRBJ1-2, with no clear D. The V end was cut by 4 bases, the J end by 4 bases, with 14 bases between. Germline lookup yields CDR1 SGHNT and CDR2 YYREEE (reference sequence). The CDR3 spans 14 residues. CDR3 loop: CASSSGVLLYGYTF. For the CDR3, the DNA is TGTGCCAGCAGCAGTGGGGTGCTTCTCTATGGCTACACCTTC.

This clonotype occurred many times. This chain links TRBV12-3 or TRBV12-4 with TRBJ2-1; 8 positions agree with TRBD1. V was pared by 5 bases and J by 10 bases, with 7 bases of the junction left unmatched. This CDR3 comprises 13 residues. The CDR3 coding sequence is TGTGCCAGCAGTGACAACAGGGGGGTGGAGCAGTTCTTC. Residues: CASSDNRGVEQFF.

This clonotype turned up a few times. V usage is TRBV6-7 and J usage is TRBJ2-1; 13 nucleotides agree with TRBD2. TRBV6-7 is treated as an ORF (open reading frame) with a function not yet certain. The CDR3 has 21 residues. V shed 2 bases, J shed 1 base, and the junction held 14 bases outside the gene matches. The CDR3 nucleotides are TGTGCCAGCAGTTACCTTACTAGCGGGAGGGCCAGGGGGAGGTCCTACAATGAGCAGTTCTTC. This codes for CASSYLTSGRARGRSYNEQFF.

This clonotype was seen at least ten times. V gene TRBV2 combines with J gene TRBJ2-7; 11 bases are shared with TRBD2. V shed 6 bases and J 2 bases; nucleotides not matched to a gene: 6. The germline gives CDR1 SNHLY, CDR2 FYNNEI. The CDR3 covers 15 residues. The CDR3 loop reads CASRAGGLAAYEQYF. Written as DNA, the CDR3 is TGTGCCAGCAGGGCCGGGGGACTAGCGGCCTACGAGCAGTACTTC.

The CDR3 is CASSELLGRGANVLTF. CDR3 nucleotide sequence: TGTGCCAGCAGTGAACTTCTAGGGAGGGGGGCCAACGTCCTGACTTTC. The J gene is TRBJ2-6, the V gene TRBV2; tentatively, D is TRBD2 (6 bases). The germline gives CDR1 SNHLY, CDR2 FYNNEI. V lost 2 bases and J lost 4, with 12 bases in between. The CDR3 runs 16 residues.

This clonotype was counted ten times or more. V and J are TRBV5-1 and TRBJ2-7, with TRBD2 identical over 12 bases. CDR3 length equals 15 residues. Losses at the gene ends were 4 bases for V and 5 bases for J; bases not matched to a gene: 7. The V gene's germline CDR1 is SGHRS and CDR2 YFSETQ. The CDR3 bases are TGCGCCAGCAGCCCCCGGACTAGCGGGACAAACGAGCAGTACTTC. Translated, it gives CASSPRTSGTNEQYF.

J is TRBJ2-3 and V is TRBV29-1; D possibly corresponds to TRBD2 (6 bases). The CDR3 runs to 13 residues. V was cut by 7 bases and J by 3 bases, with 14 bases left in between. CDR1 and CDR2 (germline): SQVTM, ANQGSEA. The CDR3 DNA reads as TGCAGCGCTCGGGAGTCTGGAACAGATACGCAGTATTTT. Translation: CSARESGTDTQYF.

The V gene is TRBV6-4, the J gene TRBJ1-1, with a possible D match to TRBD1 (6 bases). The CDR3 spans 13 residues. Germline assignment: CDR1 MRHNA and CDR2 SNTAGT. The ends were cut back, 6 bases at V and 4 bases at J, with 12 bases in the middle. CDR3 amino acids: CASSDRIGTEAFF. The CDR3, as DNA: TGTGCCAGCAGCGACAGGATTGGCACTGAAGCTTTCTTT.

The chain has TRBV3-1 and TRBJ2-7; TRBD2 might be the D (5 bases). Germline loops: CDR1 LGHDT, CDR2 YNNKEL (reference sequence). Trimming removed 1 base from V and 6 bases from J, with 19 bases in between. This CDR3 region has 16 residues. The CDR3 DNA follows: TGTGCCAGCAGCCAAGTTGTGGACTGTCCAAGCGGCGAGCAGTACGTC. Protein sequence: CASSQVVDCPSGEQYV.

This clonotype was found many times. The rearrangement uses TRBV30 and TRBJ1-2; possibly TRBD1 for D (6 bases). There are 12 residues in the CDR3. Per the germline V gene, CDR1 is GTSNPN and CDR2 is SVGIG (reference sequence). The V and J ends lost 5 bases and 8 bases respectively, with 15 bases between them. In DNA form, the CDR3 reads TGTGCCTGGCAAACACAGGGAATCGGCTACACCTTC. It specifies CAWQTQGIGYTF.

This clonotype was observed a few times. The V call is TRBV27, the J call TRBJ2-3; D is possibly TRBD2 (5 bases). The germline CDR1 and CDR2 sequences are MNHEY and SMNVEV (reference sequence). The V end lost 5 bases, the J end lost 7 bases, and 22 bases lay between the germline ends. The CDR3 has 16 amino acids. CDR3: CASSPYVASSVHTQYF. The CDR3 DNA sequence: TGTGCCAGCAGTCCATATGTAGCGAGTTCGGTACATACGCAGTATTTT.

V is TRBV29-1 and J is TRBJ2-3; the D is unclear. Germline V gives CDR1 SQVTM, CDR2 ANQGSEA. Trimming removed 3 bases at V and 2 bases at J, with 9 bases between. This CDR3 contains 13 residues. This CDR3 is CSVDNINTDTQYF. DNA of the CDR3: TGCAGCGTTGATAACATCAACACAGATACGCAGTATTTT.

CDR3 residues: CASSLSRGRSEEQYF. The CDR3 region has the DNA TGCGCCAGCAGCCTCTCCCGGGGCAGGAGCGAAGAGCAGTACTTC. J is TRBJ2-7 and V is TRBV5-1; TRBD1 or TRBD2 may be the D gene (5 bases each). The length of the CDR3 is 15 residues. In germline, CDR1 is SGHRS, CDR2 YFSETQ. The V gene lost 4 bases and the J gene lost 7 bases, with 21 bases spanning the gap.

This clonotype showed up just a few times. This rearrangement joins TRBV30 to TRBJ2-1; the D is unclear. Trimming pared 0 bases from V and 8 bases from J, leaving 17 bases between. The CDR3 is 15 residues long. Per germline, CDR1 GTSNPN and CDR2 SVGIG (reference sequence). The CDR3 sequence: CAWSVLEFSIHEQFF. CDR3 in DNA: TGTGCCTGGAGTGTACTGGAGTTTTCCATCCATGAGCAGTTCTTC.

At least ten counts were recorded for this clonotype. The gene calls are TRBV5-8 and TRBJ2-5, with D possibly TRBD1 on 6 matching bases. The germline V and J ends were trimmed by 4 bases and 0 bases, with 13 bases remaining between them. CDR1 and CDR2 from the germline V gene are SGHTS and YDEGEE. The CDR3 runs 15 residues. CDR3 residues: CASSENGQYQETQYF. For the CDR3, the DNA is TGTGCCAGCAGCGAAAACGGACAGTACCAAGAGACCCAGTACTTC.

This clonotype was recorded at least ten times. The chain recombines TRBV28 with TRBJ2-3, with a possible D match to TRBD2 (6 bases). This CDR3 has 15 amino acids. V was clipped by 5 bases and J by 2 bases, with 14 bases between them. CDR1 and CDR2 (germline): MDHEN, SYDVKM. This CDR3 reads CASSPPTGLTDTQYF. The CDR3 nucleotides are TGTGCCAGCAGTCCTCCGACGGGACTCACAGATACGCAGTATTTT.

The chain uses TRBV7-9 and TRBJ2-2; a weak D match, TRBD2 (6 bases). The germline V and J ends were trimmed by 1 base and 6 bases, with 12 bases remaining between them. The germline V gene has CDR1 SEHNR and CDR2 FQNEAQ (reference sequence). The CDR3 is 15 residues long. Written as DNA, the CDR3 is TGTGCCAGCAGCTTAGAGGGGACTCAAGCCGGGGAGCTGTTTTTT. Its protein is CASSLEGTQAGELFF.

This clonotype has ten or more counts. The chain employs TRBV7-6 and TRBJ1-4, with D perhaps TRBD1 (5 bases). The germline V and J ends were trimmed by 0 bases and 5 bases, with 10 bases remaining between them. Germline V gives CDR1 SGHVS, CDR2 FNYEAQ. This CDR3 is 15 amino acids long. CDR3 in amino acids: CASSLAEGRNEKLFF. The CDR3 DNA sequence: TGTGCCAGCAGCTTAGCGGAGGGGAGGAATGAAAAACTGTTTTTT.

With respect to this clonotype: A much larger clone sits a single nucleotide away, making a read error possible. This sequence joins TRBV7-9 and TRBJ2-3; TRBD2 aligns across 8 bases. J lost 8 bases, V lost 5 bases, and 15 bases had no gene match. Germline V gene data show CDR1 as SEHNR and CDR2 as FQNEAQ (reference sequence). The length of the CDR3 is 16 residues. This CDR3 reads CASSPHGAGGLGTQYF. The CDR3 DNA follows: TGTGCCAGCAGCCCGCATGGGGCGGGAGGACTTGGTACGCAGTATTTT.

This clonotype has a count of ten or more. The V call is TRBV20-1, the J call TRBJ2-7, with D perhaps matching TRBD1 (6 bases). Germline V gene data show CDR1 as DFQATT and CDR2 as SNEGSKA (reference sequence). Between the trimmed V and J ends, which lost 4 bases and 2 bases, there was a span of 15 bases. The CDR3 consists of 14 residues. CDR3 coding DNA: TGCAGTGCTAACGGGCAGGGGCTCGCCTACGAGCAGTACTTC. Its protein is CSANGQGLAYEQYF.

This clonotype was seen only a few times. The chain links TRBV2 to TRBJ2-7; D is perhaps TRBD2 (5 bases). V lost 11 bases and J 3 bases, leaving 17 bases between the germline ends. Germline CDR1 and CDR2: SNHLY and FYNNEI. The CDR3 consists of 13 residues. The chain's CDR3 is CARREVGVYEQYF. In DNA, the CDR3 is TGTGCCCGACGGGAAGTCGGGGTCTACGAGCAGTACTTC.

The table lists this clonotype with a few counts. The rearrangement links TRBV7-9 to TRBJ2-1; 10 bases are a match to TRBD2. This CDR3 is 15 amino acids long. CDR1 is SEHNR, CDR2 FQNEAQ, per germline (reference sequence). Trimming took 5 bases from V and 7 from J; bases not matched to a gene: 8. The CDR3: CASSPASGSRNEQFF. The CDR3 DNA follows: TGTGCCAGCAGCCCCGCTAGCGGGAGTCGAAATGAGCAGTTCTTC.

The table lists this clonotype with many counts. This rearrangement joins TRBV18 to TRBJ1-4; D ambiguous. Trimming took off 5 bases at V and 0 bases at J, with 10 bases between the two ends. CDR1 KGHSH and CDR2 LQKENI come from the germline V gene. This CDR3 is 15 amino acids long. For the CDR3, the DNA is TGTGCCAGCTCAGTTCACACAGCAACTAATGAAAAACTGTTTTTT. Translation gives CASSVHTATNEKLFF.

This clonotype appeared many times. The chain uses TRBV20-1 and TRBJ2-5, with unresolved D. The ends were cut back, 0 bases at V and 6 bases at J, with 5 bases in the middle. The CDR3 is 11 residues long. CDR1 and CDR2 (germline): DFQATT, SNEGSKA (reference sequence). The CDR3 DNA reads TGCAGTGCTAGAGATGGTCAGACCCAGTACTTC. This sequence encodes CSARDGQTQYF.

This clonotype has at least ten counts. The chain recombines TRBV6-1 with TRBJ2-1; D remains unclear. This CDR3 is 14 amino acids long. The germline V and J ends were trimmed by 6 bases and 3 bases, with 12 bases remaining between them. The V gene's germline CDR1 is MNHNS and CDR2 SASEGT. The DNA for the CDR3 is TGTGCCAGCAGAAATGACGGTAACTACAATGAGCAGTTCTTC. Translated: CASRNDGNYNEQFF.

A note on this clonotype: With a much larger clone just one base away, this may be a read error. The chain couples TRBV11-2 to TRBJ2-7; 7 bases agree with TRBD2. The J call is doubtful: the DNA matches TRBJ2-1 better. Germline V gene sequence: CDR1 SGHAT, CDR2 FQNNGV. The CDR3 contains 13 residues. The CDR3 here is CASSLRREVEQFF. The DNA for the CDR3 is TGTGCCAGCAGCTTACGCCGGGAGGTCGAGCAGTTCTTC.